These T cell receptor beta chains were read from a single sample in a study of blood T cell repertoires in COVID-19. The repertoire was sequenced with immunoSEQ multiplex PCR; TCRdb's copy has only in-frame clones and lacks some. The profile shows 200,000 to 250,000 clones, around 86% of them singletons. The sample comprised peripheral blood. The origin of the receptors is a man aged 60 to 75 who had recovered from COVID-19. The conserved cysteine and the conserved F or W are not part of the CDR3 here. Fields, in order: D gene, V gene, J gene, clone size, CDR3 protein. The D gene is left open where the match is weak. Clone size is given for some rows only: seen once, a few or many times, or a class if the clone is expanded.

TRBD2,TRBV5-4,TRBJ2-5,-,ASSPPPGLAGVETQY
TRBD1,TRBV28,TRBJ1-1,-,ASSLSAGGSKAF
TRBD1,TRBV2,TRBJ2-6,-,ASTGTGAGANVLT
-,TRBV5-1,TRBJ1-4,-,ASSSWGSTNEKLF
-,TRBV7-9,TRBJ1-3,-,ASSLGHQSPGNTIY
TRBD1,TRBV6-6,TRBJ1-6,-,ASSPLTQGDSPLH
-,TRBV5-4,TRBJ1-1,-,ASSRGGASGNTEAF
TRBD1,TRBV3-1/TRBV3-2,TRBJ2-2,-,ASSQGQGAGELF
-,TRBV29-1,TRBJ2-7,-,SVGWPDSGVWY
TRBD2,TRBV9,TRBJ2-3,-,ASSARLAGITDTQY
TRBD2,TRBV7-9,TRBJ2-7,-,ASSRTSGESYEQY
TRBD2,TRBV7-2,TRBJ2-4,-,ASSIMWTSGNIQY
TRBD2,TRBV5-1,TRBJ2-5,-,ASSLELAGLETQY
TRBD2,TRBV9,TRBJ2-4,many,ASSIAGLAKNIQY
-,TRBV5-8,TRBJ1-1,-,ASSLEASMTDEAF
TRBD1,TRBV4-2,TRBJ2-7,-,ASSQRQGRGEQY
-,TRBV6-5,TRBJ1-1,-,ASSYSRQSTEAF
-,TRBV9,TRBJ1-2,-,ASSVQGGGGYYGYT
TRBD2,TRBV7-2,TRBJ2-7,-,ASSRPASGGFEQY
TRBD1,TRBV15,TRBJ1-2,-,ATSSRGKRQGSSYGYT
-,TRBV28,TRBJ2-3,-,ASSLRDTQY
-,TRBV3-1/TRBV3-2,TRBJ1-2,-,ASSQDWGGRGYT
-,TRBV27,TRBJ2-1,once,GSRETGGGNEQF
TRBD1,TRBV5-1,TRBJ1-6,-,ASSVGQGIDNSPLH
-,TRBV30,TRBJ1-3,once,AWSGGLRLRNTIY
TRBD2,TRBV7-7,TRBJ2-1,-,ASSLGTSGAYNEQF
-,TRBV28,TRBJ1-1,-,ASSSTTGHRGTEAF
TRBD1,TRBV7-3,TRBJ1-1,-,ASSLTQGQDTEAF
TRBD1,TRBV2,TRBJ1-3,-,ASRFTGGSGNTIY
TRBD2,TRBV13,TRBJ2-1,-,ASSSGLAGGLRSYNEQF
-,TRBV18,TRBJ1-2,-,ASSPPQGNYGYT
TRBD2,TRBV7-3,TRBJ2-1,-,ASSVGREYEQF
-,TRBV28,TRBJ2-1,-,ASSLQGSGVQF
TRBD2,TRBV4-1,TRBJ2-2,-,ASSDRTRRETGELF
TRBD1,TRBV10-2,TRBJ2-2,-,ASSYLRTGVTGELF
-,TRBV16,TRBJ2-6,once,ASSPIQGSGANVLT
-,TRBV11-2,TRBJ2-5,once,ASSPVWAEETQY
-,TRBV19,TRBJ1-6,-,AFPRGDRTAYNSPLH
-,TRBV19,TRBJ2-7,-,ASSIFAENEQY
-,TRBV6-2/TRBV6-3,TRBJ2-6,few,ASSYVSSGANVLT
-,TRBV19,TRBJ2-1,-,ASSIKLSSYNEQF
TRBD1,TRBV5-1,TRBJ2-2,-,ASSLAQGATGELF
-,TRBV30,TRBJ2-3,-,ASGVAGPDTQY
-,TRBV27,TRBJ1-4,-,ASSFWGATNEKLF
-,TRBV5-1,TRBJ2-1,-,ASSPSTIRPGYNEQF
TRBD2,TRBV19,TRBJ2-5,-,ASSPADLAGGTQY
TRBD1,TRBV7-3,TRBJ1-1,few,ASSQDRDTEAF